Presented here are 14 T cell receptor beta chains from one specimen sequenced in a study of T cell repertoires in cytomegalovirus infection. TCRdb used MiXCR to reprocess the reads, holding one entry per CDR3 protein. The sample consists of some 920,000 distinct CDR3 sequences, roughly 30% of them appearing once. No antigen has been assigned to these receptors. Source: cultured CD8+ T cells from PBMCs, taken from culture after CMV antigen stimulation. The receptor set was obtained from a human donor in good health (CMV status not recorded). Some clones in this sample may be carry-over from other donors' samples.

This clonotype was detected only a few times. V and J are TRBV20-1 and TRBJ2-1, with 7 bases that match TRBD1. V shed 5 bases and J 4 bases; nucleotides not matched to a gene: 8. The CDR3 has 14 residues. Germline CDR1 DFQATT, CDR2 SNEGSKA (reference sequence). In nucleotides, the CDR3 is TGCAGTGCTGGGGACAGCTTAAATTACAATGAGCAGTTCTTC. It translates to CSAGDSLNYNEQFF.

This rearrangement joins TRBV6-6 to TRBJ2-2, with D maybe TRBD2 (7 bases). Germline V CDR1 and CDR2: MNHNY, SVGAGI (reference sequence). The germline V and J ends were trimmed by 8 bases and 6 bases, with 16 bases remaining between them. The CDR3 has 14 residues. The CDR3 loop is CASRVGGGPGELFF. DNA of the CDR3: TGTGCCAGCCGGGTAGGGGGGGGGCCCGGGGAGCTGTTTTTT.

This chain connects TRBV27 to TRBJ1-2; the D gene is possibly TRBD1 (5 bases). The CDR3 has 14 residues. V was clipped by 8 bases and J by 6 bases, with 19 bases between them. Germline lookup yields CDR1 MNHEY and CDR2 SMNVEV (reference sequence). The CDR3 is CASAGAGRLNGYTF. The CDR3 DNA reads as TGTGCCAGCGCTGGGGCAGGAAGACTAAATGGCTACACCTTC.

The count of this clonotype is one. J is TRBJ2-2 and V is TRBV2, with D perhaps TRBD2 (5 bases). The CDR3 extends over 15 amino acids. V was clipped by 2 bases and J by 5 bases, with 12 bases between them. Germline V gives CDR1 SNHLY, CDR2 FYNNEI. The CDR3 is CASSERPTGTGELFF. CDR3 bases: TGTGCCAGCAGTGAACGCCCGACGGGAACCGGGGAGCTGTTTTTT.

This clonotype has only a few counts. The chain has TRBV7-2 and TRBJ1-2; 7 nucleotides agree with TRBD1. Germline CDR1 and CDR2: SGHTA and FQGNSA. The trim removed 4 bases at V and 6 bases at J, leaving 5 bases unmatched. The CDR3 covers 13 residues. The CDR3 loop is CASSSVTGNGYTF. CDR3 sequence (DNA): TGTGCCAGCAGCTCAGTGACAGGGAATGGCTACACCTTC. The complete variable domain, with remaining parts taken from reference TRBV7-2 and TRBJ1-2, reads GAGVSQSPSNKVTEKGKDVELRCDPISGHTALYWYRQSLGQGLEFLIYFQGNSAPDKSGLPSDRFSAERTGGSVSTLTIQRTQQEDSAVYLCASSSVTGNGYTFGSGTRLTVV.

This clonotype was seen a few times. The V gene is TRBV10-3, the J gene TRBJ2-2; 10 bases are shared with TRBD2. The CDR3 length is 16 residues. The J segment lost 2 bases and the V segment lost 4 bases, leaving 4 bases of the junction unmatched. Germline CDR1 reads ENHRY; CDR2 reads SYGVKD. CDR3 region: CAISVLAGGNTGELFF. The DNA of the CDR3 is TGTGCCATCAGTGTATTAGCGGGGGGAAACACCGGGGAGCTGTTTTTT.

The chain uses TRBV19 and TRBJ1-5; no clear D. This CDR3 has 14 residues. Germline assignment: CDR1 LNHDA and CDR2 SQIVND (reference sequence). The V end lost 9 bases, the J end lost 0 bases, and 12 bases lay between the germline ends. The DNA for the CDR3 is TGTGCCAGCAGTGCCTGGGATAGCAATCAGCCCCAGCATTTT. The encoded protein is CASSAWDSNQPQHF.

This chain links TRBV15 with TRBJ2-3; 12 nucleotides align to TRBD2. The germline CDR1 and CDR2 sequences are LNHNV and YYDKDF (reference sequence). The CDR3 contains 17 residues. The V and J ends lost 2 bases and 1 base, in that order; junction bases with no gene match: 4. In DNA form, the CDR3 reads TGTGCCACCAGCAGACAACTAGCGGGGGGCCGCACAGATACGCAGTATTTT. The encoded protein is CATSRQLAGGRTDTQYF.

The J gene is TRBJ1-5, the V gene TRBV6-8; 11 nucleotides align to TRBD1. This CDR3 has 14 residues. V lost 8 bases to trimming and J lost 2 bases; unmatched junction nucleotides: 2. Germline CDR1 MNHGY, CDR2 SAAAGT. The CDR3 loop reads CASGQGAGNQPQHF. The CDR3 DNA sequence: TGTGCCAGCGGACAGGGGGCCGGCAATCAGCCCCAGCATTTT.

Notes on this clonotype: A junction end diverges from the germline sequence, so it may reflect a read error. The chain joins TRBV6-5 to TRBJ2-2; TRBD1 matches 8 bases. This CDR3 region has 17 residues. Germline assignment: CDR1 MNHEY and CDR2 SVGAGI. The CDR3 here is CASTNGAGGAYTEELFF. As DNA, the CDR3 is TGTGCCAGCACCAACGGGGCAGGGGGCGCTTACACCGAGGAGCTGTTTTTT.

This clonotype was seen at least ten times. J is TRBJ1-1 and V is TRBV7-6; no clear D. Trimming cost V 2 bases and J 5 bases, with 9 bases left between them. The CDR3 consists of 13 residues. Germline V lookup: CDR1 SGHVS, CDR2 FNYEAQ. CDR3: CASSLSSVTEAFF. DNA for the CDR3: TGTGCCAGCAGCTTAAGTTCGGTGACTGAAGCTTTCTTT.

The rearrangement links TRBV29-1 to TRBJ2-7; D unresolved. Per the germline V gene, CDR1 is SQVTM and CDR2 is ANQGSEA. The ends were cut back, 6 bases at V and 7 bases at J, with 16 bases in the middle. The CDR3 sequence is 12 residues long. CDR3 residues: CSVSTVGREQYF. CDR3 coding DNA: TGCAGCGTCAGTACTGTTGGGCGGGAGCAGTACTTC.

The genes are TRBV27 and TRBJ2-1; 11 nucleotides match TRBD2. Germline V gene data show CDR1 as MNHEY and CDR2 as SMNVEV (reference sequence). The CDR3 loop spans 17 amino acids. V gave up 5 bases and J gave up 4 bases; unmatched junction bases: 10. CDR3 in amino acids: CASSPYSGGASYNEQFF. The CDR3 region has the DNA TGTGCCAGCAGTCCTTATAGCGGGGGGGCCTCATACAATGAGCAGTTCTTC.

This clonotype turned up a few times. The rearrangement uses TRBV4-3 and TRBJ1-1; D remains unclear. V lost 1 base and J lost 1, with 16 bases in between. The length of the CDR3 is 17 residues. Germline loops: CDR1 LGHNA, CDR2 YSLEER. CDR3 coding DNA: TGCGCCAGCAGCCAAGCGAATGAGTGGACCAGGAACACTGAAGCTTTCTTT. This encodes CASSQANEWTRNTEAFF.